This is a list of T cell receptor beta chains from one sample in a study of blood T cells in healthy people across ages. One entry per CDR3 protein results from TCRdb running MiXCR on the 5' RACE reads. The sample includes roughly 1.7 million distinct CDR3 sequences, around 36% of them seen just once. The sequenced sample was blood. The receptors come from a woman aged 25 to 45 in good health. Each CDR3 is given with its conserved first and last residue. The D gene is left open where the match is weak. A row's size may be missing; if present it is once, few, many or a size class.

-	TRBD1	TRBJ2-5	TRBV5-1	TGCGCCAGCAGCTTGGGTGCAGGGGGCGCAGGAGTGACCCAGTACTTC	CASSLGAGGAGVTQYF
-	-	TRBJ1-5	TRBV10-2	TGCGCCAGCAGTGAGTCGCTGGCAGGGCGTAATCAGCCCCAGCATTTT	CASSESLAGRNQPQHF
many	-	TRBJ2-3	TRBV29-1	TGCAGCGTTGACCTTGAGGTAGCGACGCAGTATTTT	CSVDLEVATQYF
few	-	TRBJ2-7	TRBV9	TGTGCCAGCAGCCCCTCACCTCGGGGCGGCCACGAGCAGTACTTC	CASSPSPRGGHEQYF
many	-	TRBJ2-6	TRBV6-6	TGTGCCAGCAGTAGCACCGCGGTAGGGGCCAACGTCCTGACTTTC	CASSSTAVGANVLTF
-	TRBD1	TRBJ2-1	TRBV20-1	TGCAGTGCAAGGCTGGGACAGGGGGTAAATGAGCAGTTCTTC	CSARLGQGVNEQFF
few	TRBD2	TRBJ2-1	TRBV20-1	TGCAGACCCGGCAGCGGGGGGGACTCGGCTGAGCAGTTCTTC	CRPGSGGDSAEQFF
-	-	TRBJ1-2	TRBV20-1	TGCAGTGCTCGCCAAAGGGGCGCGTATGGCTACACCTTC	CSARQRGAYGYTF
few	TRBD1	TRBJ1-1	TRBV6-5	TGTGCCAGCAGCACAGGGGGCTCGGGACGCACTGAAGCTTTCTTT	CASSTGGSGRTEAFF
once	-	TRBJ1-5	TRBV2	TGTGCCAGCAGAAGGGATTTTAGAAGCAATCAGCCCCAGCATTTT	CASRRDFRSNQPQHF
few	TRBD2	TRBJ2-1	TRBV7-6	TGTGCCAGCAGCTCCCCGGGACTAGCGGGGACAAAAGAGCAGTTCTTC	CASSSPGLAGTKEQFF
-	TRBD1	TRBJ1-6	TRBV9	TGTGCCAGCAGCGTGACGGACAGGGTCGGTTCACCCCTCCACTTT	CASSVTDRVGSPLHF
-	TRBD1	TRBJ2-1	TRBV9	TGTGCCAGCAGTGAGGACAGGGGGATTTCGAGCTCCTACAATGAGCAGTTCTTC	CASSEDRGISSSYNEQFF
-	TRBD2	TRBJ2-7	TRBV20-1	TGCAGTGCTAGAGATGGGGGGCGGGGGGCATCCTACGAGCAGTACTTC	CSARDGGRGASYEQYF
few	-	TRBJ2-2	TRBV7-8	TGTGCCAGCAGCTGGTCGGGTATAACCGGGGAGCTGTTTTTT	CASSWSGITGELFF
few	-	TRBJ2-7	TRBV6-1	TGTGCCAGCAGTAAGAACAGGGGAGGAGCATCCTACGAGCAGTACTTC	CASSKNRGGASYEQYF
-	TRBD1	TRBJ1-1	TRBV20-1	TGCAGTGCTCTCCTGGGACAGATGTACACTGAAGCTTTCTTT	CSALLGQMYTEAFF
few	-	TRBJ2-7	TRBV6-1	TGTGCCAGCAGTGAGTATCAGGGGAGCTCCTACGAGCAGTACTTC	CASSEYQGSSYEQYF
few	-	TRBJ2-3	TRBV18	TGTGCCAGCTCACCATGGACGGATAGCACAGATACGCAGTATTTT	CASSPWTDSTDTQYF
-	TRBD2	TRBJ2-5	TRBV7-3	TGTGCCAGCAGCTTAACAGCGGCTAGCGGGGGAGAGACCCAGTACTTC	CASSLTAASGGETQYF
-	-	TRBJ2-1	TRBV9	TGTGCCAGCAGCGTAGGGCCGGCAGAACCGCAGTTCTTC	CASSVGPAEPQFF
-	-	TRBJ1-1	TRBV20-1	TGCAGTGCTAGGGCCCAAACTGAAGCTTTCTTT	CSARAQTEAFF
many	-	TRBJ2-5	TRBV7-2	TGTGCCAGCAGCTTAGTTCGTAAAGAGACCCAGTACTTC	CASSLVRKETQYF
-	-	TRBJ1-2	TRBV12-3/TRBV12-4	TGTGCCAGCAGTTTCGACGGCTCAGGATATAGCTACACCTTC	CASSFDGSGYSYTF